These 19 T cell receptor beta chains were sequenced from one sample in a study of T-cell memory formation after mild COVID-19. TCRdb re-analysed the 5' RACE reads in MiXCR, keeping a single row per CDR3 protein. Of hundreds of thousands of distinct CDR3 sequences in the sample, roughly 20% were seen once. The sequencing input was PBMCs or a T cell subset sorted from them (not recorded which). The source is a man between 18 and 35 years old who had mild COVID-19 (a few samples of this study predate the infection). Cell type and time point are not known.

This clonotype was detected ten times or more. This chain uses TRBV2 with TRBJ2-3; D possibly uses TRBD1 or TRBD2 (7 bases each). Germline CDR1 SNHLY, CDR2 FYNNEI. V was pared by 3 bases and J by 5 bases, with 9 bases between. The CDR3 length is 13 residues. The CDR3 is CASSDRGGDTQYF. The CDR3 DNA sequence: TGTGCCAGCAGTGACAGGGGGGGAGATACGCAGTATTTT.

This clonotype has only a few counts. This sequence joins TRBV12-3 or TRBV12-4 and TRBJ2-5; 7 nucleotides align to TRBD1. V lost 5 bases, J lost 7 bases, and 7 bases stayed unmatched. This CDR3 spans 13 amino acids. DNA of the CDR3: TGTGCCAGCAGTCCTGGACAGGAAGGGACCCAGTACTTC. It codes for CASSPGQEGTQYF.

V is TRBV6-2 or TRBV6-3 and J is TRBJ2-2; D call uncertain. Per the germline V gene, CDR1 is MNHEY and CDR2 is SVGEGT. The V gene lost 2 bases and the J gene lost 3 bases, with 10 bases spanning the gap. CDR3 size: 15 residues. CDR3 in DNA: TGTGCCAGCAGTTACCTTGGAAAGGACACCGGGGAGCTGTTTTTT. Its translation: CASSYLGKDTGELFF.

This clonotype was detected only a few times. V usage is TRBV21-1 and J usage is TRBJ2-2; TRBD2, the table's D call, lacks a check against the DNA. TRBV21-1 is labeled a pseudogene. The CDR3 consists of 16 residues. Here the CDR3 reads CASSARGVINTGELFF. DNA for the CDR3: TGTGCCAGCAGCGCGCGAGGGGTAATAAACACCGGGGAGCTGTTTTTT.

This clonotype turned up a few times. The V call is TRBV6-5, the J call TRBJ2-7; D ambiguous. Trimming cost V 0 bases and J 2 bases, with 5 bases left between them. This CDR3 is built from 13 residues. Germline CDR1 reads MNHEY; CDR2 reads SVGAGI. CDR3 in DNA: TGTGCCAGCAGTTACTCGATTACCTACGAGCAGTACTTC. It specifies CASSYSITYEQYF.

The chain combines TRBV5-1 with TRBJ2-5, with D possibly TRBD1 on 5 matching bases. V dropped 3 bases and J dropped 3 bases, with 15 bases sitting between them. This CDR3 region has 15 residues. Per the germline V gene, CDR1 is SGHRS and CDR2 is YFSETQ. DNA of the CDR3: TGCGCCAGCAGCTACAAAGGACACTGGGAAGAGACCCAGTACTTC. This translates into CASSYKGHWEETQYF. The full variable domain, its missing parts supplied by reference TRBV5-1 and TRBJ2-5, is KAGVTQTPRYLIKTRGQQVTLSCSPISGHRSVSWYQQTPGQGLQFLFEYFSETQRNKGNFPGRFSGRQFSNSRSEMNVSTLELGDSALYLCASSYKGHWEETQYFGPGTRLLVL.

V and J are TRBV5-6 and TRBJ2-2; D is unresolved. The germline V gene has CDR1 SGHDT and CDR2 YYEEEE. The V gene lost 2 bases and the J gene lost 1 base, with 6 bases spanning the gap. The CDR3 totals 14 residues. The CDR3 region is CASSFEWNTGELFF. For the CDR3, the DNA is TGTGCCAGCAGCTTTGAATGGAACACCGGGGAGCTGTTTTTT.

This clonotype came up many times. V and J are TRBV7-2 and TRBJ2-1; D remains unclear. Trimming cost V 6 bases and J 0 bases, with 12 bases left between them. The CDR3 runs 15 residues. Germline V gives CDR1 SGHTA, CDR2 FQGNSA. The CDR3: CASSSKASSYNEQFF. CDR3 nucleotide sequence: TGTGCCAGCAGTTCCAAGGCCAGCTCCTACAATGAGCAGTTCTTC.

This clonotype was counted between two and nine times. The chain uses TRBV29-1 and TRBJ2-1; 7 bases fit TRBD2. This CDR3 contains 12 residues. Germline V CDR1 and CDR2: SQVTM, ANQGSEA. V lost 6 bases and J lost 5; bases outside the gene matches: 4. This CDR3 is CSVGGWNNEQFF. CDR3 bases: TGCAGCGTCGGGGGGTGGAACAATGAGCAGTTCTTC.

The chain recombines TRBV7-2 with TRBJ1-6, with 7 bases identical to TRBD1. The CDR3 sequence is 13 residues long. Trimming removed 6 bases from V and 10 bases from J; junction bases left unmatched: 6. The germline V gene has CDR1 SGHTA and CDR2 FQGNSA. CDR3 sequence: CASRRDRGSPLHF. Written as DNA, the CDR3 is TGTGCCAGCAGACGGGACAGAGGATCACCCCTCCACTTT.

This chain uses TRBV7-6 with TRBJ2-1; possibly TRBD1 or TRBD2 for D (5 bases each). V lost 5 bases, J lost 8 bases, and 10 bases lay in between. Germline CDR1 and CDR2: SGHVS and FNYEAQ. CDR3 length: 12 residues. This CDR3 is CASSPMGDEQFF. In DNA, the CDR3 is TGTGCCAGCAGCCCTATGGGGGATGAGCAGTTCTTC.

The CDR3 DNA reads TGTGCCAGCAGCCGTGGGACAGGGGGCAATCAGCCCCAGCATTTT. Protein product: CASSRGTGGNQPQHF. V gene TRBV3-1 combines with J gene TRBJ1-5; 10 nucleotides agree with TRBD1. Losses at the gene ends were 4 bases for V and 2 bases for J; bases not matched to a gene: 2. Germline loops: CDR1 LGHDT, CDR2 YNNKEL (reference sequence). The CDR3 consists of 15 residues.

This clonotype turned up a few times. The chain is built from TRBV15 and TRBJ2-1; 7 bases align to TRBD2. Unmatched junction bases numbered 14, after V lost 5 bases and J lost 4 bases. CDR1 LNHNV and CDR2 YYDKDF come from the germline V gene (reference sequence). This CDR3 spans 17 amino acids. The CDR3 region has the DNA TGTGCCACCAGCGGCACGAATAGCGGGTCGTGGTACAATGAGCAGTTCTTC. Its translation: CATSGTNSGSWYNEQFF.

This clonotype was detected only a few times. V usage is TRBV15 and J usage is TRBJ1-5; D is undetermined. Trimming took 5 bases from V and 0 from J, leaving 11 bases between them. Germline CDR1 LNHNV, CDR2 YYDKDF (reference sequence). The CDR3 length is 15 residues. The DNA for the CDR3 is TGTGCCACCAGCTATCGACGGAATAGCAATCAGCCCCAGCATTTT. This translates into CATSYRRNSNQPQHF.

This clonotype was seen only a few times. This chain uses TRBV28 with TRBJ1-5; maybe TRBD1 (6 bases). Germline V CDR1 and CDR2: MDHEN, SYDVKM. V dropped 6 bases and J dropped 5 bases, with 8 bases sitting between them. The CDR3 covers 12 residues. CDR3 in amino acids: CASRYRDQPQHF. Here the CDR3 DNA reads TGTGCCAGCAGATACAGGGATCAGCCCCAGCATTTT. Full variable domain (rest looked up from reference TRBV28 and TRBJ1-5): DVKVTQSSRYLVKRTGEKVFLECVQDMDHENMFWYRQDPGLGLRLIYFSYDVKMKEKGDIPEGYSVSREKKERFSLILESASTNQTSMYLCASRYRDQPQHFGDGTRLSIL.

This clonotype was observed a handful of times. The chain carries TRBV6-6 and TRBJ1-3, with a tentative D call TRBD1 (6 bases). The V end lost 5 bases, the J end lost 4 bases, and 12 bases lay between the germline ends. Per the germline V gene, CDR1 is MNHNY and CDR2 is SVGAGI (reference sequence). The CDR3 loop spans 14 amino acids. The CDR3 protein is CASSKTGGGNTIYF. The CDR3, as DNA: TGTGCCAGCAGTAAGACAGGAGGGGGAAACACCATATATTTT.

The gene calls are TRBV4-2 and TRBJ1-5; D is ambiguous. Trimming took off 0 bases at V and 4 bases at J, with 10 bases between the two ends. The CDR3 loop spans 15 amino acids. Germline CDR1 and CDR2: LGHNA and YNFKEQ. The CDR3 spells CASSQDTVGNQPQHF. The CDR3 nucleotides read TGTGCCAGCAGCCAAGATACCGTCGGGAATCAGCCCCAGCATTTT.

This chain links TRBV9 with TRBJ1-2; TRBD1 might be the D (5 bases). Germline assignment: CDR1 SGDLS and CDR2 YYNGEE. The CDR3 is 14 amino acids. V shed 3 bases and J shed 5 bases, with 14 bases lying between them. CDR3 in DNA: TGTGCCAGCAGCGCCGACAGCGCAGGGTATGGCTACACCTTC. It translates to CASSADSAGYGYTF.

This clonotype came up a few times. CDR3 loop: CASSGGGGITDTQYF. The CDR3 DNA reads as TGTGCCAGCAGCGGCGGGGGGGGAATAACAGATACGCAGTATTTT. V is TRBV5-5 and J is TRBJ2-3, with 9 bases aligning to TRBD2. V was clipped by 4 bases and J by 3 bases; unmatched bases: 6. The CDR3 runs 15 residues. The germline V gene encodes CDR1 SGHKS and CDR2 YYEKEE (reference sequence). Complete variable domain (other parts from reference TRBV5-5 and TRBJ2-3): DAGVTQSPTHLIKTRGQQVTLRCSPISGHKSVSWYQQVLGQGPQFIFQYYEKEERGRGNFPDRFSARQFPNYSSELNVNALLLGDSALYLCASSGGGGITDTQYFGPGTRLTVL.